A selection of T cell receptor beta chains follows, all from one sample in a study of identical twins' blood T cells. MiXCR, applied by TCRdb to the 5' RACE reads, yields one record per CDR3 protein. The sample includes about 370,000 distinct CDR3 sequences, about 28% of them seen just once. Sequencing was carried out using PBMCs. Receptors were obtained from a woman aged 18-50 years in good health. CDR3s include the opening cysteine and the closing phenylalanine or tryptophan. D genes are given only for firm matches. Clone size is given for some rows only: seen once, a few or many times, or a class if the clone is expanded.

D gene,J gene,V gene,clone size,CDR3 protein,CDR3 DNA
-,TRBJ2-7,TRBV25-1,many,CASSADLSYEQYF,TGTGCCAGCAGTGCCGATCTCTCCTACGAGCAGTACTTC
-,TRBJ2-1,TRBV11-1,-,CASSPLPGENEQFF,TGTGCCAGCAGCCCCCTGCCGGGGGAAAATGAGCAGTTCTTC
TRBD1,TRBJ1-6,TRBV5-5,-,CASSLVLAGGLNSPLHF,TGTGCCAGCAGCTTGGTTTTGGCAGGGGGCCTAAATTCACCCCTCCACTTT
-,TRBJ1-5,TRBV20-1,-,CSARTGPNQPQHF,TGCAGTGCTAGGACGGGGCCAAATCAGCCCCAGCATTTT
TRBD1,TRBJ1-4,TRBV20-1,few,CSASQGAANEKLFF,TGCAGTGCCAGCCAGGGGGCGGCTAATGAAAAACTGTTTTTT
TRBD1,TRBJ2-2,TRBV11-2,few,CASSTGSHTGELFF,TGTGCCAGCTCGACAGGGTCACACACCGGGGAGCTGTTTTTT
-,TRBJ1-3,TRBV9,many,CASSKGEIGNTIYF,TGTGCCAGCAGCAAAGGGGAGATTGGAAACACCATATATTTT
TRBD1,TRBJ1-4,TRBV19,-,CASSAKSGQGTNEKLFF,TGTGCCAGTAGCGCTAAATCGGGACAGGGAACTAATGAAAAACTGTTTTTT
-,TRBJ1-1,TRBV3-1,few,CASSQRLVDEAFF,TGTGCCAGCAGCCAAAGATTGGTTGATGAAGCTTTCTTT
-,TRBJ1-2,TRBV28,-,CAFQRLNYGYTF,TGTGCCTTCCAGCGGCTTAACTATGGCTACACCTTC
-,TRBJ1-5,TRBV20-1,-,CSARETAREAQHF,TGCAGTGCTAGAGAGACAGCGCGGGAGGCCCAGCATTTT
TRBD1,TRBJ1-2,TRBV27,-,CASRKPGQICGYTF,TGTGCCAGCAGGAAACCGGGACAGATATGTGGCTACACCTTC
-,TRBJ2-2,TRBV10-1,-,CAISEVKGTRIGTGELFF,TGCGCCATCAGTGAAGTGAAGGGTACCCGAATTGGCACCGGGGAGCTGTTTTTT
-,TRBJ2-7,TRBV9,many,CASSVDGSYEQYF,TGTGCCAGCAGCGTGGACGGTTCCTACGAGCAGTACTTC
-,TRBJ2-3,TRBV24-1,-,CATSDTSGTDTQYF,TGTGCCACCAGTGATACGAGCGGCACAGATACGCAGTATTTT
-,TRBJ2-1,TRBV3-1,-,CASSPAANYNEQFF,TGTGCCAGCAGCCCGGCGGCTAACTACAATGAGCAGTTCTTC
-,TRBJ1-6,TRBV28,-,CASTNRRAPYNSPLHF,TGTGCCAGCACTAACCGACGAGCCCCCTATAATTCACCCCTCCACTTT
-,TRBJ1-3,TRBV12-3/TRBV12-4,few,CASSLGQAIRDTIYF,TGTGCCAGCAGTTTGGGTCAGGCGATACGGGACACCATATATTTT
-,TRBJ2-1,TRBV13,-,CASGGTDNEQFF,TGTGCCAGCGGTGGGACGGACAATGAGCAGTTCTTC
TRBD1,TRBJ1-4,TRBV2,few,CASKDRDEKLFF,TGTGCCAGTAAGGACAGGGACGAAAAACTGTTTTTT
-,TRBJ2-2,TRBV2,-,CASSVAGSTGELFF,TGTGCCAGCAGTGTGGCAGGGAGCACCGGGGAGCTGTTTTTT
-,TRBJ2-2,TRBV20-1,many,CSAIQANTGELFF,TGCAGTGCTATACAGGCGAACACCGGGGAGCTGTTTTTT
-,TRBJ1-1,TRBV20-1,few,CSASGQGRRAFF,TGCAGTGCTAGCGGTCAGGGAAGGCGGGCTTTCTTT
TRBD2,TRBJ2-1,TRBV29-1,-,CSGFSGRVSYNEQFF,TGCAGCGGCTTTAGCGGGAGGGTCTCCTACAATGAGCAGTTCTTC
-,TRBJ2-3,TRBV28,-,CASSVGQDSDTQYF,TGTGCCAGCAGTGTCGGCCAGGATTCAGATACGCAGTATTTT
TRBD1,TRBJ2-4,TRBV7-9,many,CASGTGFLAAKNIQYF,TGTGCCAGCGGGACAGGGTTTTTGGCGGCCAAAAACATTCAGTACTTC
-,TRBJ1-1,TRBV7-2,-,CASSLQGSRGTEAFF,TGTGCCAGCAGCTTGCAGGGATCTAGGGGAACTGAAGCTTTCTTT
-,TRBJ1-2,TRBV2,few,CASSEAVGTFYGYTF,TGTGCCAGCAGTGAAGCCGTCGGGACTTTCTATGGCTACACCTTC
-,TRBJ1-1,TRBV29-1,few,CSVEDKKSTEAFF,TGCAGCGTTGAAGATAAAAAGAGCACTGAAGCTTTCTTT
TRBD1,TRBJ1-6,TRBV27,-,CASSDRRNSPLHF,TGTGCCAGCTCGGACAGGCGAAATTCACCCCTCCACTTT
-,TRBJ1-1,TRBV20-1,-,CSAPARNTEAFF,TGCAGTGCTCCGGCCAGGAACACTGAAGCTTTCTTT
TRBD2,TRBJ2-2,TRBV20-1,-,CSAVAGGSEGELFF,TGCAGTGCTGTAGCGGGGGGGTCCGAGGGGGAGCTGTTTTTT
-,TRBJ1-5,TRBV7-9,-,CASSLTGWQPQHF,TGTGCCAGCAGCCTGACCGGTTGGCAGCCCCAGCATTTT
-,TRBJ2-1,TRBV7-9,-,CASSLVGRGRSSYNEQFF,TGTGCCAGCAGCTTAGTTGGTCGCGGGCGGAGCTCCTACAATGAGCAGTTCTTC
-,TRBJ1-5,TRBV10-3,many,CAISEGTIDQPQHF,TGTGCCATCAGTGAGGGCACAATCGATCAGCCCCAGCATTTT
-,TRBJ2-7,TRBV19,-,CASSINIPSSYEQYF,TGTGCCAGTAGTATTAATATCCCCAGCTCCTACGAGCAGTACTTC
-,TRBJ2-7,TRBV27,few,CATLSRYEQYF,TGTGCCACCTTAAGCCGCTACGAGCAGTACTTC
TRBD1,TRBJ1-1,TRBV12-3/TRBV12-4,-,CASSLGQAGTEAFF,TGTGCCAGCAGTTTGGGACAGGCGGGGACTGAAGCTTTCTTT
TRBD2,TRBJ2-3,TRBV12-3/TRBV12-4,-,CASSLASGRADTQYF,TGTGCCAGCAGTTTGGCTAGCGGGAGGGCAGATACGCAGTATTTT
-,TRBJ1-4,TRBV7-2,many,CASSFSGANEKLFF,TGTGCCAGCAGCTTCAGCGGGGCTAATGAAAAACTGTTTTTT
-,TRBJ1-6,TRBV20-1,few,CSASPSADSPLHF,TGCAGTGCTAGTCCCAGTGCCGATTCACCCCTCCACTTT
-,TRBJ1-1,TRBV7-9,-,CASSSEVGEAFF,TGTGCCAGCAGCTCGGAAGTTGGTGAAGCTTTCTTT
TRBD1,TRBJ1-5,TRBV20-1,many,CSAQLDRGGIQPQHF,TGCAGTGCCCAATTGGACAGGGGAGGGATCCAGCCCCAGCATTTT
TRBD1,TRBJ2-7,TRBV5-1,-,CASSLQDREDEQYF,TGCGCCAGCAGCTTGCAGGACAGGGAAGACGAGCAGTACTTC
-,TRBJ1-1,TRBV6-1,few,CASSGGDSVNTEAFF,TGTGCCAGCAGTGGGGGTGACAGTGTGAACACTGAAGCTTTCTTT
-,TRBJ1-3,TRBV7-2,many,CASSRTSGNTIYF,TGTGCCAGCAGTCGAACTTCGGGAAACACCATATATTTT
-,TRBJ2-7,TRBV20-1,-,CSARGRAIYEQYF,TGCAGTGCTAGAGGGCGAGCAATCTACGAGCAGTACTTC
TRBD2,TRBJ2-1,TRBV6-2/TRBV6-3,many,CASSLGLAEGYNEQFF,TGTGCCAGCAGCCTCGGACTAGCGGAAGGCTACAATGAGCAGTTCTTC
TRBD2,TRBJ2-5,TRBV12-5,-,CASGFRLAGGGETQYF,TGTGCTAGTGGTTTCCGACTAGCGGGAGGTGGGGAGACCCAGTACTTC
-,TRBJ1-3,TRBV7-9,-,CASSPGVGVMNTIYF,TGTGCCAGCAGCCCCGGGGTGGGGGTGATGAACACCATATATTTT
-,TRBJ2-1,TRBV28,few,CASSLTGTLYNEQFF,TGTGCCAGCAGTTTGACGGGGACGCTTTACAATGAGCAGTTCTTC
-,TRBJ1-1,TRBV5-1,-,CASSLAGRINTEAFF,TGCGCCAGCAGCTTGGCCGGACGGATCAACACTGAAGCTTTCTTT
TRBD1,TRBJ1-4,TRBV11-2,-,CASSWGTDRRGLFF,TGTGCCAGCAGCTGGGGGACGGACAGGCGGGGACTGTTTTTT
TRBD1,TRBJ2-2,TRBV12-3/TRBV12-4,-,CASRDRGFGELFF,TGTGCCAGCAGGGACAGGGGTTTCGGGGAGCTGTTTTTT
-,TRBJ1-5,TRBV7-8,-,CASSLTADQPQHF,TGTGCCAGCAGCTTGACAGCAGATCAGCCCCAGCATTTT
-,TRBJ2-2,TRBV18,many,CASEEAAGELFF,TGTGCCAGCGAGGAAGCCGCCGGGGAGCTGTTTTTT
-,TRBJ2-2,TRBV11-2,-,CASRLGHLTGELFF,TGTGCCAGCAGATTAGGACACCTCACCGGGGAGCTGTTTTTT
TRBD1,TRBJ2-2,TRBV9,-,CASSDFSGTANSNTGELFF,TGTGCCAGCAGCGACTTTTCCGGGACAGCCAATTCGAACACCGGGGAGCTGTTTTTT
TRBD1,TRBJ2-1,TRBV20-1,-,CSERDSSYNEQFF,TGCAGTGAACGGGACAGCTCCTACAATGAGCAGTTCTTC